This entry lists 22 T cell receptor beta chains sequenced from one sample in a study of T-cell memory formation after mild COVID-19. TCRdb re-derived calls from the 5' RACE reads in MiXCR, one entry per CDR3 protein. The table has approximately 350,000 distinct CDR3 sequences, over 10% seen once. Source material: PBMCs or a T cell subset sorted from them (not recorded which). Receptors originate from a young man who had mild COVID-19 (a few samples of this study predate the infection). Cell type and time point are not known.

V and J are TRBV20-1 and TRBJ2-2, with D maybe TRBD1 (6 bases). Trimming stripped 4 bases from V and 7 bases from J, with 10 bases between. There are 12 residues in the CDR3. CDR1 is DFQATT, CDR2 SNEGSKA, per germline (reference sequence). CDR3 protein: CSATRGGGELFF. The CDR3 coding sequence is TGCAGTGCTACTAGAGGGGGCGGGGAGCTGTTTTTT.

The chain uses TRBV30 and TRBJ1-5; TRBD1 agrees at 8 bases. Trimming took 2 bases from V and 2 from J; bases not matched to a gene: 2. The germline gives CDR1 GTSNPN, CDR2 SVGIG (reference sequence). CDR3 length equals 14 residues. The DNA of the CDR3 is TGTGCCTGGAGTATGGGACAGGGCAATCAGCCCCAGCATTTT. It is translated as CAWSMGQGNQPQHF.

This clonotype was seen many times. The CDR3 bases are TGCGCCAGCAGCTTGGGACAGGGTTCCTACGAGCAGTACTTC. Amino acids: CASSLGQGSYEQYF. V is TRBV5-1 and J is TRBJ2-7; 7 nucleotides match TRBD1. V was clipped by 0 bases and J by 1 base; unmatched bases: 1. Germline lookup yields CDR1 SGHRS and CDR2 YFSETQ. The CDR3 spans 14 residues.

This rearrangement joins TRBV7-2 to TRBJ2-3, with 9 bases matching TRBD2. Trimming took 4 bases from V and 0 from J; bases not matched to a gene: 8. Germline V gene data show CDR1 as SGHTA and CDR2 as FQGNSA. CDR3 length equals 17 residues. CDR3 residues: CASSSRAGGISTDTQYF. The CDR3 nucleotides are TGTGCCAGCAGCTCACGAGCGGGGGGTATTAGCACAGATACGCAGTATTTT.

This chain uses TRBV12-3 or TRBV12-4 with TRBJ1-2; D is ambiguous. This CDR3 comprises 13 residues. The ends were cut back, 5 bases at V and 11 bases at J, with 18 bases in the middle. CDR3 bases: TGTGCCAGCAGTAAGGGCTCTCCCAGCTGGTACACCTTC. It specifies CASSKGSPSWYTF.

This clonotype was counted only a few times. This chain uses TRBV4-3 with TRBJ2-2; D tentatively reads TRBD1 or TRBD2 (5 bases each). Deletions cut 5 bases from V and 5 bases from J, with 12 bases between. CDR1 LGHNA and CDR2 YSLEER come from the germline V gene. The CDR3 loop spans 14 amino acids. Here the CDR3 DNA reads TGCGCCAGCAGCTATGACTGGGGGACCGGGGAGCTGTTTTTT. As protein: CASSYDWGTGELFF.

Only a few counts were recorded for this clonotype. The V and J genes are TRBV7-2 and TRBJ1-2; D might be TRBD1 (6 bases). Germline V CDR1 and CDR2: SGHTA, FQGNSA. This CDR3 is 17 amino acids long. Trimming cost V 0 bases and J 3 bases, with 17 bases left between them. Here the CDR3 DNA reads TGTGCCAGCAGCTTAGCCGGGGGTAACAGGGTAGACTATGGCTACACCTTC. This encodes CASSLAGGNRVDYGYTF.

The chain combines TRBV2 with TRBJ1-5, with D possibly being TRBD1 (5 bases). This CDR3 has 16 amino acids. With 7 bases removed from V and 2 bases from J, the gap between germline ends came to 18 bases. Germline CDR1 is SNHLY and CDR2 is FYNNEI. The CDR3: CASTRGAGFGNQPQHF. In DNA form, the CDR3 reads TGTGCCAGCACCCGAGGCGCAGGGTTTGGCAATCAGCCCCAGCATTTT.

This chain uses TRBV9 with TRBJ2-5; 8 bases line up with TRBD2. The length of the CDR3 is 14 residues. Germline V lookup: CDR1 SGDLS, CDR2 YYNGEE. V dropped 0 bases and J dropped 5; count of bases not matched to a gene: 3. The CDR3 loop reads CASSVAGLEETQYF. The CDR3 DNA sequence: TGTGCCAGCAGCGTAGCGGGACTAGAGGAGACCCAGTACTTC.

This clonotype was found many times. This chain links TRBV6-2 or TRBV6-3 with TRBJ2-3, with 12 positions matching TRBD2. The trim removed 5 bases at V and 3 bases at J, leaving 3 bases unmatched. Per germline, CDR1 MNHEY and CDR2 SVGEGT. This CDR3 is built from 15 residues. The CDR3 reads CASSLAGGPTDTQYF. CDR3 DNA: TGTGCCAGCAGTCTAGCGGGGGGGCCGACAGATACGCAGTATTTT.

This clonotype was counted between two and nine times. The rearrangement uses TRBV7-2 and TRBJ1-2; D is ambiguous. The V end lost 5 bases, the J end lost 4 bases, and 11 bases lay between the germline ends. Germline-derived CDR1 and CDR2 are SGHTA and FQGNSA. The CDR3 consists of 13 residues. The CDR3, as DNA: TGTGCCAGCAGCCCGCAGGCAGGCTATGGCTACACCTTC. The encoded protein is CASSPQAGYGYTF.

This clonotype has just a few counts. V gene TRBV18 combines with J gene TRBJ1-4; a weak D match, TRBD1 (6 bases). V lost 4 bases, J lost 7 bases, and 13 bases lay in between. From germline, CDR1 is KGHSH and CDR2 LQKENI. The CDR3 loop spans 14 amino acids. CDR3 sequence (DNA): TGTGCCAGCTCACAACAGGGAAGGAGTGAAAAACTGTTTTTT. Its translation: CASSQQGRSEKLFF.

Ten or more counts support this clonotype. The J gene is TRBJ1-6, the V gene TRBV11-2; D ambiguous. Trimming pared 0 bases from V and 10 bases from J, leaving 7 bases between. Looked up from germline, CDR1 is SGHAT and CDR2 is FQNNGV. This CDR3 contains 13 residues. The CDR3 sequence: CASSLDYSSPLHF. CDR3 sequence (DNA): TGTGCCAGCAGCTTAGACTACAGCTCACCCCTCCACTTT. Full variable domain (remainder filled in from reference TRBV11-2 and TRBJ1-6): EAGVAQSPRYKIIEKRQSVAFWCNPISGHATLYWYQQILGQGPKLLIQFQNNGVVDDSQLPKDRFSAERLKGVDSTLKIQPAKLEDSAVYLCASSLDYSSPLHFGNGTRLTVT.

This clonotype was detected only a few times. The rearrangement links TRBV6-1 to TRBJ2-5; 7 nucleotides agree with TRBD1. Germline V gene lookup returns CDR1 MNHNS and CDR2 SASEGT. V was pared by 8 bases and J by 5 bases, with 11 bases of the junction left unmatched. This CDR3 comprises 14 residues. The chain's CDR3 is CASCEGGARETQYF. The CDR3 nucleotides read TGTGCCAGCTGCGAAGGGGGCGCGAGGGAGACCCAGTACTTC.

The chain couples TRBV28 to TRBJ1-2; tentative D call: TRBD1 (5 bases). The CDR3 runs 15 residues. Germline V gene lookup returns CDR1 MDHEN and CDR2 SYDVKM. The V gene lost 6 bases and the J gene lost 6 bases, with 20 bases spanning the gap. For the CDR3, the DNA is TGTGCCAGCAGCCTAAGGGACGTGGGGTGGGATGGCTACACCTTC. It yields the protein CASSLRDVGWDGYTF.

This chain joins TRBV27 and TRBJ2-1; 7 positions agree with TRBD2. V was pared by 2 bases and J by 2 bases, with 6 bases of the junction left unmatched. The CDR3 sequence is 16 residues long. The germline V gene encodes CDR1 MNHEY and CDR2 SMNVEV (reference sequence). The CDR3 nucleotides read TGTGCCAGCAGTTTAGTGAGTCGGGGGGCCTACAATGAGCAGTTCTTC. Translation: CASSLVSRGAYNEQFF.

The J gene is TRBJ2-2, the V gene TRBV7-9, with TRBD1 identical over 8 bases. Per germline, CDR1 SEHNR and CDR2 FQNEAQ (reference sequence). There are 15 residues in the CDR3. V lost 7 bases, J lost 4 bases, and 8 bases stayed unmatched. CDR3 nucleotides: TGTGCCAGCACCAGGGACAGGACCGTCACCGGGGAGCTGTTTTTT. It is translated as CASTRDRTVTGELFF.

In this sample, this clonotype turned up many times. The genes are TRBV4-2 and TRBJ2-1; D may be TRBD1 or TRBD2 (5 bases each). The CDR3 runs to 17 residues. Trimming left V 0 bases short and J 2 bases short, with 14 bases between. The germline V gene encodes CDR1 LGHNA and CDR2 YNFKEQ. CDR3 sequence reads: CASSQDGTRGAYNEQFF. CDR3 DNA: TGTGCCAGCAGCCAAGATGGGACCAGAGGGGCCTACAATGAGCAGTTCTTC.

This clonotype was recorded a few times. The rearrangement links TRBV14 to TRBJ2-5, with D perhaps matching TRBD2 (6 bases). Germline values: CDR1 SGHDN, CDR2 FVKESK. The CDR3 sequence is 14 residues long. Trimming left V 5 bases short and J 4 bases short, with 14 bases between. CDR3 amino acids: CASSNSRGGETQYF. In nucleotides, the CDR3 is TGTGCCAGCAGCAACTCGAGGGGAGGAGAGACCCAGTACTTC.

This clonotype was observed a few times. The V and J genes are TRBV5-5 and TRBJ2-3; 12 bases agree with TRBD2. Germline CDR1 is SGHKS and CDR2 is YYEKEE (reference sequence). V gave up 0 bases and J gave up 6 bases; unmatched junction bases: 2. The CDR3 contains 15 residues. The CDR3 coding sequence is TGTGCCAGCAGCTTGGGGGGGACTAGCGGGGATACGCAGTATTTT. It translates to CASSLGGTSGDTQYF.

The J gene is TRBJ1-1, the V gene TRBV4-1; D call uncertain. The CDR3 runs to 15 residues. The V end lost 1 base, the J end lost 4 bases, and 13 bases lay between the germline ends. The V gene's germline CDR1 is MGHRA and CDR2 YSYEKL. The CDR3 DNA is TGCGCCAGCAGCCAAGTCGGCTCGGTACGCACTGAAGCTTTCTTT. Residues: CASSQVGSVRTEAFF.

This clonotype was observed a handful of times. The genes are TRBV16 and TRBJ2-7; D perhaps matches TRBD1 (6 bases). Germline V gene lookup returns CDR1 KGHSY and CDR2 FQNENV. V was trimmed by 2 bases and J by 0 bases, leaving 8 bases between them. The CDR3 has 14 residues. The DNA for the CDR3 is TGTGCCAGCAGCCAAAGGGACAACTCCTACGAGCAGTACGTC. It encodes CASSQRDNSYEQYV.